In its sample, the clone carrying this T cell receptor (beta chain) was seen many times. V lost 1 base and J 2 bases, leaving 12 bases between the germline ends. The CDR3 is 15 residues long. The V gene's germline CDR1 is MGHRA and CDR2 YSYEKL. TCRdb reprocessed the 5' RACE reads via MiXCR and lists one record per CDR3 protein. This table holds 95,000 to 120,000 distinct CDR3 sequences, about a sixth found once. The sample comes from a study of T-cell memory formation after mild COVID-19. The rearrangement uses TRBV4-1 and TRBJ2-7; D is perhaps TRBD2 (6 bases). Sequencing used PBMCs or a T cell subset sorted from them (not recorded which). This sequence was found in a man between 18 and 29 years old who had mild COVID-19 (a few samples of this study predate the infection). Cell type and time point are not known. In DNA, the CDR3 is TGCGCCAGCAGCCAAGGCGGGACCTCCGCCTACGAGCAGTACTTC. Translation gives CASSQGGTSAYEQYF.